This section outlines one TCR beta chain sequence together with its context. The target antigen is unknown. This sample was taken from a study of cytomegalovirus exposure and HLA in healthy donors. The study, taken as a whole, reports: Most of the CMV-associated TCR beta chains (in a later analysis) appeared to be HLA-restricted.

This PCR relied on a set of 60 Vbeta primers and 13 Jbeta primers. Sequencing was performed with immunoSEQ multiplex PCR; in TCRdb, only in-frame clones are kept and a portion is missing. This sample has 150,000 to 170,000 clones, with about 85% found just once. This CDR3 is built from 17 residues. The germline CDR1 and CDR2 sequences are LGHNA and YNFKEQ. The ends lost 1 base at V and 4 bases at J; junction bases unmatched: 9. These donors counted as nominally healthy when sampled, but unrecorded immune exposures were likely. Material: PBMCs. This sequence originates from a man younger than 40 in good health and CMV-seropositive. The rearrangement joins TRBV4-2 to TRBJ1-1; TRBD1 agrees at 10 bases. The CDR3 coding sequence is TGTGCCAGCAGCCAAGGACAGACAGGGGGCACGAGCACTGAAGCTTTCTTT. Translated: CASSQGQTGGTSTEAFF.